This passage covers 10 T cell receptor beta chains from one sample sequenced in a study of blood T cell repertoires in COVID-19. Assay: immunoSEQ multiplex PCR; the TCRdb copy retains only in-frame clones and omits some. The top ten hold approximately 6.3% of the sample, which has tens of thousands of clones, just under 90% seen once. Material: peripheral blood. Receptors were obtained from a woman older than 75 with active COVID-19.

The chain carries TRBV28 and TRBJ1-5; TRBD1 matches 7 bases. Trimming at V came to 5 bases and at J to 8 bases, leaving 15 bases not matched to a gene. The germline V gene has CDR1 MDHEN and CDR2 SYDVKM. CDR3 length equals 16 residues. The CDR3 here is CASSRYSQGGIKPQHF. CDR3 nucleotides: TGTGCCAGCAGTCGTTATTCTCAGGGGGGTATTAAGCCCCAGCATTTT. Full variable domain (outside the CDR3, taken from reference TRBV28 and TRBJ1-5): DVKVTQSSRYLVKRTGEKVFLECVQDMDHENMFWYRQDPGLGLRLIYFSYDVKMKEKGDIPEGYSVSREKKERFSLILESASTNQTSMYLCASSRYSQGGIKPQHFGDGTRLSIL.

The chain couples TRBV19 to TRBJ2-7, with TRBD1 matching 8 bases. There are 15 residues in the CDR3. CDR1 is LNHDA and CDR2 is SQIVND in the germline V gene (reference sequence). Trimming removed 5 bases from V and 7 bases from J; junction bases left unmatched: 13. CDR3 in DNA: TGTGCCAGTAGTTCTTGGGGACAGGCCCGGAGGGAGCAGTACTTC. Translated: CASSSWGQARREQYF. Drawing the rest from reference TRBV19 and TRBJ2-7, the complete variable domain is DGGITQSPKYLFRKEGQNVTLSCEQNLNHDAMYWYRQDPGQGLRLIYYSQIVNDFQKGDIAEGYSVSREKKESFPLTVTSAQKNPTAFYLCASSSWGQARREQYFGPGTRLTVT.

The chain joins TRBV12-3 or TRBV12-4 to TRBJ1-1; D may be TRBD1 (5 bases). The CDR3 contains 13 residues. Trimming removed 4 bases at V and 11 bases at J, with 17 bases between. Written as DNA, the CDR3 is TGTGCCAGCAGTTCGTTTTTAGGGGCGAGGGCTTTCTTT. This encodes CASSSFLGARAFF.

This clone appeared a few times. V gene TRBV6-1 combines with J gene TRBJ2-1; 9 bases are shared with TRBD2. J was trimmed by 4 bases and V by 4 bases; bases with no gene match: 8. Per the germline V gene, CDR1 is MNHNS and CDR2 is SASEGT. The CDR3 totals 16 residues. The CDR3 DNA sequence: TGTGCCAGCAGTGCGGTAGCGGGAGTAGGATACAATGAGCAGTTCTTC. Protein sequence: CASSAVAGVGYNEQFF.

The rearrangement joins TRBV4-3 to TRBJ2-2; the match to TRBD1 covers 10 bases. This CDR3 is built from 15 residues. Germline CDR1 LGHNA, CDR2 YSLEER. V shed 4 bases, J shed 7 bases, and the junction held 6 bases outside the gene matches. The CDR3 DNA is TGCGCCAGCAGCCGGACAGGGGGGAGTCACGGGGAGCTGTTTTTT. Its translation is CASSRTGGSHGELFF.

This clone was seen a few times. This sequence joins TRBV20-1 and TRBJ2-2, with D hard to call. Trimming pared 3 bases from V and 6 bases from J, leaving 5 bases between. The CDR3 sequence is 11 residues long. Germline CDR1 is DFQATT and CDR2 is SNEGSKA (reference sequence). DNA of the CDR3: TGCAGTGCTAGGTCGTCCGGGGAGCTGTTTTTT. Protein: CSARSSGELFF.

J is TRBJ2-5 and V is TRBV7-2, with D tentatively TRBD2 (6 bases). The CDR3 contains 14 residues. CDR1 SGHTA and CDR2 FQGNSA come from the germline V gene. V gave up 1 base and J gave up 5 bases, with 11 bases separating them. CDR3 sequence reads: CASSLGGGSETQYF. In DNA form, the CDR3 reads TGTGCCAGCAGCTTAGGTGGGGGGTCGGAGACCCAGTACTTC. Full variable domain (rest looked up from reference TRBV7-2 and TRBJ2-5): GAGVSQSPSNKVTEKGKDVELRCDPISGHTALYWYRQSLGQGLEFLIYFQGNSAPDKSGLPSDRFSAERTGGSVSTLTIQRTQQEDSAVYLCASSLGGGSETQYFGPGTRLLVL.

V and J are TRBV7-2 and TRBJ1-5; TRBD1 agrees at 9 bases. The CDR3 is made up of 17 amino acids. CDR1 is SGHTA, CDR2 FQGNSA, per germline. Losses at the gene ends were 5 bases for V and 0 bases for J; bases not matched to a gene: 8. CDR3 loop: CASSKGQGSYSNQPQHF. In DNA form, the CDR3 reads TGTGCCAGCAGCAAGGGACAGGGTTCTTATAGCAATCAGCCCCAGCATTTT.

J is TRBJ2-1 and V is TRBV3-1 (or the pseudogene TRBV3-2); 12 bases line up with TRBD2. Germline CDR1 and CDR2: LGHDT and YNNKEL (reference sequence). With V trimmed by 2 bases and J by 6 bases, 8 bases remained unmatched. CDR3 length: 17 amino acids. CDR3 sequence reads: CASSQPALAGGSNEQFF. CDR3 DNA: TGTGCCAGCAGCCAACCGGCCCTAGCGGGAGGGAGCAATGAGCAGTTCTTC.

V and J are TRBV7-9 and TRBJ1-6; 8 nucleotides agree with TRBD1. The CDR3 totals 16 residues. The junction had 6 bases not matched to a gene; V was cut back by 1 base and J by 7 bases. In germline, CDR1 is SEHNR, CDR2 FQNEAQ (reference sequence). The CDR3: CASSLGDRSLNSPLHF. DNA of the CDR3: TGTGCCAGCAGCTTAGGGGACAGGAGCCTCAATTCACCCCTCCACTTT.